Below, 26 T cell receptor beta chains from the same sample are listed, as sequenced in a study of cytomegalovirus exposure and HLA in healthy donors (dated by TCRdb to about 2017). Receptor libraries were prepared by the immunoSEQ multiplex PCR assay. Not all clones reach the TCRdb copy of this immuneACCESS table, which keeps in-frame sequences only. Checked studies attribute under half of the gap to unresolved V genes and leave the rest unexplained. The sample table lists around 260,000 clones, around 90% of them with a count of one. The ten largest make up 3% to 3.5% of the sample. The sample was PBMCs. These TCRs come from a woman aged 25 to 45 in good health and CMV-seronegative.

The chain uses TRBV9 and TRBJ2-7; 10 nucleotides align to TRBD2. Looked up from germline, CDR1 is SGDLS and CDR2 is YYNGEE. This CDR3 contains 15 residues. V was pared by 0 bases and J by 3 bases, with 3 bases of the junction left unmatched. CDR3 loop: CASSVVSSGSYEQYF. The CDR3 nucleotides read TGTGCCAGCAGCGTAGTGTCTAGCGGGAGCTACGAGCAGTACTTC.

The chain combines TRBV11-2 with TRBJ2-6; no firm D call. The CDR3 extends over 15 amino acids. Germline assignment: CDR1 SGHAT and CDR2 FQNNGV. V was trimmed by 0 bases and J by 0 bases, leaving 3 bases between them. CDR3 in amino acids: CASSLDLSGANVLTF. CDR3 in DNA: TGTGCCAGCAGCTTAGACCTCTCTGGGGCCAACGTCCTGACTTTC.

V gene TRBV27 combines with J gene TRBJ2-1, with 10 nucleotides matching TRBD2. The V gene's germline CDR1 is MNHEY and CDR2 SMNVEV (reference sequence). The CDR3 is 14 amino acids. Trimming cost V 4 bases and J 8 bases; bases outside gene matches: 5. The CDR3 is CASSWSSGSDEQFF. Written as DNA, the CDR3 is TGTGCCAGCAGTTGGTCTAGCGGGAGCGATGAGCAGTTCTTC.

J is TRBJ2-1 and V is TRBV4-1; possible D gene TRBD2, 6 bases. Germline loops: CDR1 MGHRA, CDR2 YSYEKL. V gave up 2 bases and J gave up 5 bases, with 13 bases separating them. This CDR3 has 15 residues. CDR3 in amino acids: CASSQSASEDNEQFF. CDR3 nucleotide sequence: TGCGCCAGCAGCCAATCGGCTAGCGAAGACAATGAGCAGTTCTTC.

The genes are TRBV15 and TRBJ2-3, with 7 positions matching TRBD2. The CDR3 contains 16 residues. Losses at the gene ends were 3 bases for V and 3 bases for J; bases not matched to a gene: 9. Germline CDR1 LNHNV, CDR2 YYDKDF (reference sequence). This CDR3 is CATSSSEAGRTDTQYF. For the CDR3, the DNA is TGTGCCACCAGCAGCTCCGAGGCCGGGAGGACAGATACGCAGTATTTT.

V gene TRBV7-3 combines with J gene TRBJ2-5, with TRBD1 as a possible D gene (6 bases). The germline gives CDR1 SGHTA, CDR2 FQGTGA. The V end was cut by 2 bases, the J end by 5 bases, with 6 bases between. The CDR3 totals 12 residues. The CDR3 nucleotides are TGTGCCAGCAGCTTAGACAGGGAGACCCAGTACTTC. Amino acids: CASSLDRETQYF. Together with reference TRBV7-3 and TRBJ2-5, the CDR3 gives the full variable domain: GAGVSQTPSNKVTEKGKYVELRCDPISGHTALYWYRQSLGQGPEFLIYFQGTGAADDSGLPNDRFFAVRPEGSVSTLKIQRTERGDSAVYLCASSLDRETQYFGPGTRLLVL.

The V call is TRBV7-9, the J call TRBJ2-1; weak D call: TRBD1 (6 bases). Germline CDR1 and CDR2: SEHNR and FQNEAQ (reference sequence). The CDR3 spans 14 residues. The V gene lost 5 bases and the J gene lost 3 bases, with 11 bases spanning the gap. CDR3 nucleotide sequence: TGTGCCAGCAGCCAAGAACAGGGCTACAATGAGCAGTTCTTC. Translating gives CASSQEQGYNEQFF. Full variable domain (outside the CDR3, taken from reference TRBV7-9 and TRBJ2-1): DTGVSQNPRHKITKRGQNVTFRCDPISEHNRLYWYRQTLGQGPEFLTYFQNEAQLEKSRLLSDRFSAERPKGSFSTLEIQRTEQGDSAMYLCASSQEQGYNEQFFGPGTRLTVL.

J is TRBJ2-2 and V is TRBV28, with D possibly matching TRBD2 (5 bases). From germline, CDR1 is MDHEN and CDR2 SYDVKM. V dropped 2 bases and J dropped 3 bases, with 13 bases sitting between them. CDR3 length: 16 amino acids. DNA of the CDR3: TGTGCCAGCAGTTTAAGAGGGAGAGGAGACACCGGGGAGCTGTTTTTT. Translated: CASSLRGRGDTGELFF.

The rearrangement uses TRBV29-1 and TRBJ2-5; D is ambiguous. The CDR3 sequence is 10 residues long. Germline lookup yields CDR1 SQVTM and CDR2 ANQGSEA. Deletions cut 4 bases from V and 5 bases from J, with 5 bases between. CDR3 sequence reads: CSVVMETQYF. CDR3 bases: TGCAGCGTTGTAATGGAGACCCAGTACTTC.

V usage is TRBV15 and J usage is TRBJ2-7, with 9 bases that match TRBD1. The CDR3 is 13 residues long. Germline V gives CDR1 LNHNV, CDR2 YYDKDF (reference sequence). V trimming: 7 bases; J trimming: 5 bases; junction bases outside the gene matches: 6. The chain's CDR3 is CATNPGQGNEQYF. In nucleotides, the CDR3 is TGTGCCACCAACCCGGGACAGGGTAACGAGCAGTACTTC.

V is TRBV11-2 and J is TRBJ2-1; 9 nucleotides match TRBD2. The V gene's germline CDR1 is SGHAT and CDR2 FQNNGV. V lost 4 bases to trimming and J lost 8 bases; unmatched junction nucleotides: 9. The CDR3 runs to 15 residues. CDR3 DNA sequence: TGTGCCAGCAGCTCGGGGCCGGGACTAGCCGATGAGCAGTTCTTC. It specifies CASSSGPGLADEQFF.

This rearrangement joins TRBV14 to TRBJ1-2; no firm D call. CDR1 is SGHDN, CDR2 FVKESK, per germline. This CDR3 contains 16 residues. V was clipped by 4 bases and J by 0 bases, with 15 bases between them. Here the CDR3 DNA reads TGTGCCAGCAGCCCCAGACTGGGAGCAGCTAACTATGGCTACACCTTC. It encodes CASSPRLGAANYGYTF.

This clone was seen once. This chain connects TRBV29-1 to TRBJ2-5, with D possibly being TRBD2 (6 bases). CDR1 SQVTM and CDR2 ANQGSEA come from the germline V gene. The CDR3 runs 12 residues. With 7 bases removed from V and 4 bases from J, the gap between germline ends came to 13 bases. The CDR3 DNA reads TGCAGCGGATTAGTGGGGGGAGAGACCCAGTACTTC. As protein: CSGLVGGETQYF.

Concerning this clone: Other DNA sequences in this specimen translate into the identical CDR3. The chain employs TRBV19 and TRBJ1-5, with 9 bases aligning to TRBD1. Germline assignment: CDR1 LNHDA and CDR2 SQIVND (reference sequence). The CDR3 runs 15 residues. Losses at the gene ends were 3 bases for V and 1 base for J; bases not matched to a gene: 1. CDR3 in DNA: TGTGCCAGTAGTATTGGGACAGGGAGCAATCAGCCCCAGCATTTT. Translated: CASSIGTGSNQPQHF.

The chain combines TRBV6-6 with TRBJ2-2; D not certain. This CDR3 spans 12 amino acids. Germline V gene data show CDR1 as MNHNY and CDR2 as SVGAGI (reference sequence). V was trimmed by 11 bases and J by 0 bases, leaving 7 bases between them. In nucleotides, the CDR3 is TGTGCCGGACGTTCGAACACCGGGGAGCTGTTTTTT. Its translation: CAGRSNTGELFF.

The chain is built from TRBV9 and TRBJ1-2; D uncertain. Trimming cost V 0 bases and J 4 bases, with 16 bases left between them. Per the germline V gene, CDR1 is SGDLS and CDR2 is YYNGEE. The CDR3 loop spans 16 amino acids. The CDR3 spells CASSVDLTTSPYGYTF. CDR3 bases: TGTGCCAGCAGCGTAGATCTGACCACAAGCCCCTATGGCTACACCTTC.

Only one count was recorded for this clone. The V gene is TRBV4-1, the J gene TRBJ2-1; 10 nucleotides line up with TRBD2. CDR1 and CDR2 (germline): MGHRA, YSYEKL. There are 15 residues in the CDR3. Trimming took 2 bases from V and 7 from J; bases not matched to a gene: 5. CDR3 loop: CASSQTGTSVNEQFF. The DNA of the CDR3 is TGCGCCAGCAGCCAAACCGGGACTAGCGTGAATGAGCAGTTCTTC.

The chain employs TRBV2 and TRBJ2-7; weak D call: TRBD2 (5 bases). The CDR3 contains 14 residues. Germline V gene data show CDR1 as SNHLY and CDR2 as FYNNEI. The germline V and J ends were trimmed by 2 bases and 3 bases, with 11 bases remaining between them. Written as DNA, the CDR3 is TGTGCCAGCAGTGAATGGGCAAGCGGCTACGAGCAGTACTTC. It yields the protein CASSEWASGYEQYF. The complete variable domain, with remaining parts taken from reference TRBV2 and TRBJ2-7, reads EPEVTQTPSHQVTQMGQEVILRCVPISNHLYFYWYRQILGQKVEFLVSFYNNEISEKSEIFDDQFSVERPDGSNFTLKIRSTKLEDSAMYFCASSEWASGYEQYFGPGTRLTVT.

The chain recombines TRBV27 with TRBJ1-2, with 7 positions matching TRBD1. CDR1 MNHEY and CDR2 SMNVEV come from the germline V gene (reference sequence). CDR3 length: 18 residues. J gave up 4 bases and V 6 bases, and 20 bases lay outside the gene matches. The CDR3 region has the DNA TGTGCCAGCAGCCCCGGGACAGAACAGTCCTATTGGGGCTATGGCTACACCTTC. Translating gives CASSPGTEQSYWGYGYTF.

This rearrangement joins TRBV13 to TRBJ2-4; TRBD2 matches at 12 bases. The junction had 6 bases not matched to a gene; V was cut back by 5 bases and J by 7 bases. Germline lookup yields CDR1 PRHDT and CDR2 FYEKMQ (reference sequence). The CDR3 is 15 residues long. The CDR3 DNA reads as TGTGCCAGCAGCCAGACTAGCGGGAGTGGGAACATTCAGTACTTC. Translation gives CASSQTSGSGNIQYF.

The CDR3 nucleotides are TGCGCCAGCAGCGAAGGGGCCCTTGCAAGGCAGTACTTC. It specifies CASSEGALARQYF. This sequence joins TRBV4-1 and TRBJ2-7; D might be TRBD1 (5 bases). The CDR3 loop spans 13 amino acids. CDR1 is MGHRA and CDR2 is YSYEKL in the germline V gene. V was shortened by 5 bases and J by 9 bases, with 17 bases between the two germline ends.

The chain couples TRBV4-3 to TRBJ2-5; D perhaps matches TRBD1 (6 bases). The CDR3 spans 19 residues. Germline V gene sequence: CDR1 LGHNA, CDR2 YSLEER. Trimming removed 4 bases at V and 5 bases at J, with 29 bases between. CDR3 bases: TGCGCCAGCAGCCCGAGGCGCACCGGAACAGGGAGCCTTCGGGAGACCCAGTACTTC. Translated, it gives CASSPRRTGTGSLRETQYF.

J is TRBJ1-2 and V is TRBV6-6, with D uncertain. There are 16 residues in the CDR3. Looked up from germline, CDR1 is MNHNY and CDR2 is SVGAGI (reference sequence). Trimming cost V 5 bases and J 0 bases, with 16 bases left between them. The CDR3 protein is CASSPPGPNTNYGYTF. CDR3 bases: TGTGCCAGCAGTCCGCCCGGGCCGAACACTAACTATGGCTACACCTTC.

The genes are TRBV28 and TRBJ1-5; D is unclear. V dropped 6 bases and J dropped 9 bases, with 15 bases sitting between them. This CDR3 is 13 amino acids long. Germline assignment: CDR1 MDHEN and CDR2 SYDVKM. CDR3 sequence (DNA): TGTGCCAGCAGGGTCCGGGTATCTGGGCCCCAGCATTTT. This sequence encodes CASRVRVSGPQHF.

This clone was recorded once. The V call is TRBV11-3, the J call TRBJ2-3, with no clear D. The CDR3 consists of 15 residues. Between the trimmed V and J ends, which lost 1 base and 0 bases, there was a span of 8 bases. Per germline, CDR1 SGHNT and CDR2 YENEEA. This CDR3 reads CASSLGDRSTDTQYF. Here the CDR3 DNA reads TGTGCCAGCAGCTTAGGAGATCGGAGCACAGATACGCAGTATTTT.

This clone was found once. V is TRBV28 and J is TRBJ1-4, with D possibly being TRBD1 (6 bases). Deletions cut 3 bases from V and 0 bases from J, with 14 bases between. Germline V gene data show CDR1 as MDHEN and CDR2 as SYDVKM. The CDR3 length is 17 residues. The CDR3: CASSLAPDRATNEKLFF. CDR3 DNA: TGTGCCAGCAGTTTGGCCCCGGACAGAGCAACTAATGAAAAACTGTTTTTT.